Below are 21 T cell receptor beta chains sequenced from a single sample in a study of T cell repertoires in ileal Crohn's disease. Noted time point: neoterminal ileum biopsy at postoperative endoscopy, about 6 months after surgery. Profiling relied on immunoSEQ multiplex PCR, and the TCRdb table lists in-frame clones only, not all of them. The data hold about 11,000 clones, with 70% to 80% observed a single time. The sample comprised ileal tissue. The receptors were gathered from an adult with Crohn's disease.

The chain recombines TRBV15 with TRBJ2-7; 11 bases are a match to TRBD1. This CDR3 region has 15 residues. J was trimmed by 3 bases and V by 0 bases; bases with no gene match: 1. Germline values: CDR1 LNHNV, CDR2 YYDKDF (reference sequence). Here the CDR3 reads CATSREGTGGYEQYF. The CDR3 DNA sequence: TGTGCCACCAGCAGAGAGGGGACAGGGGGCTACGAGCAGTACTTC.

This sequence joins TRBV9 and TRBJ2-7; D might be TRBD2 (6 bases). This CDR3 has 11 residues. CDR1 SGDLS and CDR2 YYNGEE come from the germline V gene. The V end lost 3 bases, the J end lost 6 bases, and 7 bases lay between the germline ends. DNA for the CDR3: TGTGCCAGCAGCGCGGAGGGCGAGCAGTACTTC. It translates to CASSAEGEQYF.

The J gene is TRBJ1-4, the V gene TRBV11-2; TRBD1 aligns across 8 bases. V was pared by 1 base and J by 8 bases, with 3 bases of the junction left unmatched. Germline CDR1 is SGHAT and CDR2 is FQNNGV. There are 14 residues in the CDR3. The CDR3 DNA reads TGTGCCAGCAGCTTAGGGACAGGGCGCGAAAAACTGTTTTTT. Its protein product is CASSLGTGREKLFF.

CDR3 protein: CASSRSGGRGNEQFF. CDR3 coding DNA: TGTGCCAGCAGTCGTAGCGGGGGTCGGGGCAATGAGCAGTTCTTC. This sequence joins TRBV2 and TRBJ2-1; TRBD2 matches 9 bases. Germline assignment: CDR1 SNHLY and CDR2 FYNNEI. With V trimmed by 5 bases and J by 6 bases, 8 bases remained unmatched. There are 15 residues in the CDR3.

The CDR3 sequence is CAISDSLGFNYGYTF. CDR3 bases: TGTGCCATCTCGGACAGTTTGGGGTTTAACTATGGCTACACCTTC. V gene TRBV28 combines with J gene TRBJ1-2; D perhaps matches TRBD1 (6 bases). The CDR3 spans 15 residues. Trimming cost V 10 bases and J 1 base, with 19 bases left between them. Germline CDR1 and CDR2: MDHEN and SYDVKM.

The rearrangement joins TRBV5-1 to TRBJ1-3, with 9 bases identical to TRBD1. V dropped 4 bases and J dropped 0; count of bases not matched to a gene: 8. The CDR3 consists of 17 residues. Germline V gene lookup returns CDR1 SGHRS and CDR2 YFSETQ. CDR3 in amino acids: CASSGLGQGFSGNTIYF. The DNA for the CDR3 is TGCGCCAGCAGCGGACTGGGACAGGGATTCTCTGGAAACACCATATATTTT.

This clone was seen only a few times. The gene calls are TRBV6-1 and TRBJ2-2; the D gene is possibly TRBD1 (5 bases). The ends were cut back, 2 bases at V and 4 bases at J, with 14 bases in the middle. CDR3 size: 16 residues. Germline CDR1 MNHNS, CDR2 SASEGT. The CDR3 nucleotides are TGTGCCAGCAGTGAACGAGCTCGGCAGGGCACCGGGGAGCTGTTTTTT. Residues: CASSERARQGTGELFF.

CDR3 region: CASSDLGQGRTYQPQHF. The CDR3 nucleotides are TGTGCCAGCAGTGATCTGGGGCAGGGCCGTACGTACCAGCCCCAGCATTTT. The chain carries TRBV2 and TRBJ1-5; TRBD1 is a possible D gene (5 bases). The germline V and J ends were trimmed by 3 bases and 7 bases, with 22 bases remaining between them. The CDR3 is 17 amino acids. From germline, CDR1 is SNHLY and CDR2 FYNNEI.

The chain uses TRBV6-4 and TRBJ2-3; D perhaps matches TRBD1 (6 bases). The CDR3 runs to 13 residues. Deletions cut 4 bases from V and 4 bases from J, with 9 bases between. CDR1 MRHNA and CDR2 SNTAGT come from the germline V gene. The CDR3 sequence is CASSGTESDTQYF. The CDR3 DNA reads TGTGCCAGCAGTGGGACAGAATCAGATACGCAGTATTTT.

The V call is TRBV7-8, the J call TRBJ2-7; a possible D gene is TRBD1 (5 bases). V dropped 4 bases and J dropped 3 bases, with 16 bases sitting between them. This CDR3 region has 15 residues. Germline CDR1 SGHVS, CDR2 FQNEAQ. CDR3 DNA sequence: TGTGCCAGCAGCTACATCTTTGACAGCGACTACGAGCAGTACTTC. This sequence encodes CASSYIFDSDYEQYF. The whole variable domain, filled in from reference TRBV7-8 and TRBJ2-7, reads GAGVSQSPRYKVAKRGQDVALRCDPISGHVSLFWYQQALGQGPEFLTYFQNEAQLDKSGLPSDRFFAERPEGSVSTLKIQRTQQEDSAVYLCASSYIFDSDYEQYFGPGTRLTVT.

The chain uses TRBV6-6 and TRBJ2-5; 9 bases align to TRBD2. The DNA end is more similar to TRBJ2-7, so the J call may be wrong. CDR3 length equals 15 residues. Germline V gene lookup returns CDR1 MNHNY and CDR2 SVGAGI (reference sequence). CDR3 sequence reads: CASSYSLAGTYEQYF. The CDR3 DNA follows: TGTGCCAGCAGTTACTCCCTAGCGGGGACCTACGAGCAGTACTTC.

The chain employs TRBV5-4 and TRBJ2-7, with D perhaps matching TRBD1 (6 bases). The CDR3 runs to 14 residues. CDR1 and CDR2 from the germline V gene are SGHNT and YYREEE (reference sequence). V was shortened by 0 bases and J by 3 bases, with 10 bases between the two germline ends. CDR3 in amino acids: CASSLAGQNYEQYF. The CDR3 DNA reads TGTGCCAGCAGCTTGGCTGGACAGAACTACGAGCAGTACTTC.

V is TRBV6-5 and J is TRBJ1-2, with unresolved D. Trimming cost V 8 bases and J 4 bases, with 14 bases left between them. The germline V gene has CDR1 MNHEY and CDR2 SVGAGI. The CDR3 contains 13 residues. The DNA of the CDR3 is TGTGCCAGCTCGCGTACGAGTGGCTATGGCTACACCTTC. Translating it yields CASSRTSGYGYTF.

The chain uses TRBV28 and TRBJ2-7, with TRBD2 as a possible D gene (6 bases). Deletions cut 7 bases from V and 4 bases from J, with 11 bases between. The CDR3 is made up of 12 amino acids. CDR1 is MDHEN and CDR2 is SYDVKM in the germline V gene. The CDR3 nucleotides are TGTGCCAGCACCCCTCGGGGGTACGAGCAGTACTTC. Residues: CASTPRGYEQYF. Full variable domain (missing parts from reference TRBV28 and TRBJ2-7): DVKVTQSSRYLVKRTGEKVFLECVQDMDHENMFWYRQDPGLGLRLIYFSYDVKMKEKGDIPEGYSVSREKKERFSLILESASTNQTSMYLCASTPRGYEQYFGPGTRLTVT.

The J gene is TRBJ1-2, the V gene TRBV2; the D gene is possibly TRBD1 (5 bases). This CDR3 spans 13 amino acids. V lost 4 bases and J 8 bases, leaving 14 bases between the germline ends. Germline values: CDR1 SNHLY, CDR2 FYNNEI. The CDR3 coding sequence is TGTGCCAGCAGTGGTGGCCGTGACAGAGGCTACACCTTC. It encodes CASSGGRDRGYTF.

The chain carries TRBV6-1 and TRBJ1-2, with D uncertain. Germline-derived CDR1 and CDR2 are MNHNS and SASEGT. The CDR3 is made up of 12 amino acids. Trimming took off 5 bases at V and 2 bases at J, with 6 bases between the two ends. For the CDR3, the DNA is TGTGCCAGCAGTCAGTCAAACTATGGCTACACCTTC. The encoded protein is CASSQSNYGYTF.

The DNA for the CDR3 is TGTGCCATCAGTGAGAGGCAGGGCAGGGGTTACGAGCAGTACTTC. Its protein product is CAISERQGRGYEQYF. The chain uses TRBV10-3 and TRBJ2-7, with D possibly matching TRBD1 (6 bases). Between the trimmed V and J ends, which lost 2 bases and 4 bases, there was a span of 15 bases. The CDR3 spans 15 residues. Germline V lookup: CDR1 ENHRY, CDR2 SYGVKD.

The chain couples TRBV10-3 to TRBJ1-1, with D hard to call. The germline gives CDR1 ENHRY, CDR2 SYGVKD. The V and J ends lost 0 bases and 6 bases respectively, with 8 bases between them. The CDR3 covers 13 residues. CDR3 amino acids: CAISESRLSEAFF. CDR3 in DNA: TGTGCCATCAGTGAGTCGAGGCTCTCTGAAGCTTTCTTT.

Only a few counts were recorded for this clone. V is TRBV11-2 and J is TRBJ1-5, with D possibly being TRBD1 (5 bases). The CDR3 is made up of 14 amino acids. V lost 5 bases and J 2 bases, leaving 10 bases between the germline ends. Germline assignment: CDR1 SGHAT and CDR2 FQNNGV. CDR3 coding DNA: TGTGCCAGCAGCCAAGGGGCAGGCAATCAGCCCCAGCATTTT. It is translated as CASSQGAGNQPQHF.

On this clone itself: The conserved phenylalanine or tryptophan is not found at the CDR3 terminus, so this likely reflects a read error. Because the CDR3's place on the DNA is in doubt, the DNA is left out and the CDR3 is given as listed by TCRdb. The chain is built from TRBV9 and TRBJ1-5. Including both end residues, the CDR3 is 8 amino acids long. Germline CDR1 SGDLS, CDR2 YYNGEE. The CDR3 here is CASKWGGL.

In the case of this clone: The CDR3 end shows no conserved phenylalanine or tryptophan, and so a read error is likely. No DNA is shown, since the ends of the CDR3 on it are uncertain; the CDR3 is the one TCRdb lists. CDR3 in amino acids: CASSNRVKGPH. The J gene is TRBJ1-1, the V gene TRBV21-1; the table's D call, TRBD1, has no DNA check behind it. TRBV21-1 constitutes a pseudogene. Both ends counted, the CDR3 spans 11 residues.